The next 6 T cell receptor beta chains were all read from a single sample in a study of cytomegalovirus exposure and HLA in healthy donors. Sequenced by immunoSEQ multiplex PCR; TCRdb stores in-frame clones only, minus some. The sample contains some 120,000 clones, around 92% of which appear only once. The sequenced sample consisted of PBMCs. The origin of the receptors is a man younger than 40 in good health and CMV-seronegative.

The CDR3 nucleotides read TGTGCCAGCAGTCCAGGGGGCGCGAACACTGAAGCTTTCTTT. It codes for CASSPGGANTEAFF. The chain couples TRBV28 to TRBJ1-1; 8 nucleotides agree with TRBD1. This CDR3 comprises 14 residues. The germline V gene encodes CDR1 MDHEN and CDR2 SYDVKM. With V trimmed by 5 bases and J by 1 base, 3 bases remained unmatched.

This clone turned up a few times. The chain carries TRBV11-3 and TRBJ2-7; 7 bases align to TRBD2. This CDR3 comprises 15 residues. The germline V gene encodes CDR1 SGHNT and CDR2 YENEEA. The V segment lost 5 bases and the J segment 3 bases; nucleotides outside the gene matches: 10. CDR3 loop: CASSNGLVAIYEQYF. The CDR3 DNA follows: TGTGCCAGCAGCAATGGACTAGTCGCGATCTACGAGCAGTACTTC.

This clone appeared a single time. V usage is TRBV2 and J usage is TRBJ1-1; TRBD1 matches 11 bases. Germline V gene data show CDR1 as SNHLY and CDR2 as FYNNEI. Trimming cost V 9 bases and J 10 bases; bases outside gene matches: 7. The CDR3 extends over 12 amino acids. As DNA, the CDR3 is TGTGCCAGTATGGACAGGGGGCGCGGAGCTTTCTTT. This sequence encodes CASMDRGRGAFF.

The rearrangement links TRBV5-1 to TRBJ2-5; the match to TRBD2 covers 7 bases. J lost 0 bases, V lost 1 base, and 3 bases had no gene match. Germline CDR1 is SGHRS and CDR2 is YFSETQ. This CDR3 is 15 amino acids long. The CDR3 is CASSLTGLDQETQYF. The CDR3 DNA reads TGCGCCAGCAGCTTGACCGGACTAGACCAAGAGACCCAGTACTTC.

The V gene is TRBV29-1, the J gene TRBJ2-1; 8 positions match TRBD1. Per germline, CDR1 SQVTM and CDR2 ANQGSEA. The CDR3 spans 17 residues. The V and J ends lost 0 bases and 2 bases, in that order; junction bases with no gene match: 9. Here the CDR3 DNA reads TGCAGCGTTGAAGATCCGGGGACAGGTCCTACCTACAATGAGCAGTTCTTC. Protein: CSVEDPGTGPTYNEQFF.

The chain uses TRBV27 and TRBJ1-2; D is unclear. V dropped 3 bases and J dropped 0 bases, with 5 bases sitting between them. Germline loops: CDR1 MNHEY, CDR2 SMNVEV (reference sequence). The CDR3 covers 13 residues. The CDR3 spells CASSFGSNYGYTF. The CDR3 DNA reads TGTGCCAGCAGTTTCGGGTCTAACTATGGCTACACCTTC.